The 18 T cell receptor beta chains listed next were all sequenced from one sample in a study of blood T cell repertoires in COVID-19. Some clones are missing from TCRdb's copy, which holds only in-frame ones; the method was immunoSEQ multiplex PCR. The sample records 220,000 or so clones, 82% being singletons. The specimen sequenced was peripheral blood. These receptors came from a woman older than 75 with COVID-19, enrolled during active disease.

V is TRBV18 and J is TRBJ2-2, with no clear D. CDR1 and CDR2 (germline): KGHSH, LQKENI. V was cut by 3 bases and J by 0 bases, with 5 bases left in between. The CDR3 runs 14 residues. CDR3 nucleotide sequence: TGTGCCAGCTCACCGCTAGCGAACACCGGGGAGCTGTTTTTT. As protein: CASSPLANTGELFF.

V and J are TRBV11-2 and TRBJ2-1; 9 bases are shared with TRBD2. Trimming took 2 bases from V and 4 from J; bases not matched to a gene: 3. The CDR3 sequence is 15 residues long. The germline V gene encodes CDR1 SGHAT and CDR2 FQNNGV. CDR3 DNA: TGTGCCAGCAGCTTAAGACTAGCGGTTTACAATGAGCAGTTCTTC. This gives the protein CASSLRLAVYNEQFF.

J is TRBJ2-3 and V is TRBV7-3, with TRBD2 matching 9 bases. The CDR3 is 14 amino acids. With V trimmed by 7 bases and J by 6 bases, 8 bases remained unmatched. Looked up from germline, CDR1 is SGHTA and CDR2 is FQGTGA. CDR3 DNA sequence: TGTGCCAGCAAAGCGGGGGGCTTGACCGATACGCAGTATTTT. It yields the protein CASKAGGLTDTQYF.

The J gene is TRBJ2-2, the V gene TRBV30, with TRBD2 matching 7 bases. Germline CDR1 reads GTSNPN; CDR2 reads SVGIG (reference sequence). Trimming took 5 bases from V and 4 from J; bases not matched to a gene: 7. The CDR3 sequence is 14 residues long. The CDR3 DNA reads as TGTGCCTGGGCCACCGGCGGGGGCACCGGGGAGCTGTTTTTT. Encoded protein: CAWATGGGTGELFF.

This clone appeared a few times. This sequence joins TRBV29-1 and TRBJ1-1, with D hard to call. CDR1 is SQVTM, CDR2 ANQGSEA, per germline. The V end was cut by 7 bases, the J end by 1 base, with 10 bases between. The CDR3 is 12 residues long. DNA of the CDR3: TGCAGCGCCGGGGAGGGGAACACTGAAGCTTTCTTT. Translating it yields CSAGEGNTEAFF.

The gene calls are TRBV7-9 and TRBJ1-1; TRBD1 matches at 8 bases. The CDR3 runs 16 residues. The V gene end was trimmed by 5 bases and the J gene end by 9 bases; junction bases not matched to a gene: 17. Germline V gene lookup returns CDR1 SEHNR and CDR2 FQNEAQ (reference sequence). CDR3 nucleotide sequence: TGTGCCAGCAGCCTAGGAGAAAGGAACAACAGGGGGAAAGCTTTCTTT. It encodes CASSLGERNNRGKAFF.

The chain is built from TRBV28 and TRBJ1-1, with 7 positions matching TRBD1. CDR1 and CDR2 from the germline V gene are MDHEN and SYDVKM. V was clipped by 10 bases and J by 2 bases; unmatched bases: 10. The CDR3 runs to 14 residues. DNA of the CDR3: TGTGCCACTGAACTTCAGGGGGGCAACACTGAAGCTTTCTTT. Translation gives CATELQGGNTEAFF.

The rearrangement links TRBV5-1 to TRBJ2-7; 7 bases are shared with TRBD1. V shed 5 bases and J 3 bases; nucleotides not matched to a gene: 11. The CDR3 length is 15 residues. The germline V gene encodes CDR1 SGHRS and CDR2 YFSETQ. CDR3 amino acids: CASRTGTEGVYEQYF. Here the CDR3 DNA reads TGCGCCAGCAGGACCGGGACAGAAGGTGTCTACGAGCAGTACTTC.

V usage is TRBV6-4 and J usage is TRBJ1-2, with 10 bases fitting TRBD1. CDR1 is MRHNA and CDR2 is SNTAGT in the germline V gene. CDR3 length: 14 amino acids. Trimming cost V 6 bases and J 7 bases; bases outside gene matches: 8. CDR3 in DNA: TGTGCCAGCAGGGAGACAGGGGGCTTTGGTGGCTACACCTTC. This encodes CASRETGGFGGYTF.

The chain is built from TRBV28 and TRBJ2-1; 10 nucleotides align to TRBD2. V shed 5 bases, J shed 4 bases, and the junction held 11 bases outside the gene matches. CDR1 MDHEN and CDR2 SYDVKM come from the germline V gene. The CDR3 extends over 17 amino acids. The CDR3 DNA reads TGTGCCAGCAGTCCTCCTAGCGGGGGTGGAGTATACAATGAGCAGTTCTTC. This codes for CASSPPSGGGVYNEQFF.

Here the CDR3 reads CASSLAVQAGYGYTF. The CDR3 coding sequence is TGTGCCAGCAGCTTAGCGGTGCAGGCAGGCTATGGCTACACCTTC. The chain employs TRBV11-2 and TRBJ1-2; D is unclear. The CDR3 has 15 amino acids. Germline V lookup: CDR1 SGHAT, CDR2 FQNNGV. Trimming removed 1 base at V and 4 bases at J, with 13 bases between. Together with reference TRBV11-2 and TRBJ1-2, the CDR3 gives the full variable domain: EAGVAQSPRYKIIEKRQSVAFWCNPISGHATLYWYQQILGQGPKLLIQFQNNGVVDDSQLPKDRFSAERLKGVDSTLKIQPAKLEDSAVYLCASSLAVQAGYGYTFGSGTRLTVV.

The rearrangement joins TRBV5-8 to TRBJ1-1; 7 bases align to TRBD1. The ends lost 1 base at V and 4 bases at J; junction bases unmatched: 7. The CDR3 loop spans 15 amino acids. The germline gives CDR1 SGHTS, CDR2 YDEGEE. In nucleotides, the CDR3 is TGTGCCAGCAGCTTGTATCAGGGGGTTAGCACTGAAGCTTTCTTT. Its protein is CASSLYQGVSTEAFF.

This sequence joins TRBV3-1 (or the pseudogene TRBV3-2) and TRBJ1-1; TRBD1 matches at 8 bases. Per germline, CDR1 LGHDT and CDR2 YNNKEL (reference sequence). CDR3 length: 15 residues. Unmatched junction bases numbered 2, after V lost 2 bases and J lost 0 bases. For the CDR3, the DNA is TGTGCCAGCAGCCAAATGGACAGGGTGAACACTGAAGCTTTCTTT. It specifies CASSQMDRVNTEAFF.

In its sample, this clone was seen a few times. Other DNA sequences in this specimen translate into the identical CDR3. The chain combines TRBV5-1 with TRBJ2-5; no clear D gene. Looked up from germline, CDR1 is SGHRS and CDR2 is YFSETQ. This CDR3 contains 11 residues. Trimming took off 0 bases at V and 5 bases at J, with 2 bases between the two ends. CDR3 residues: CASSLAETQYF. DNA of the CDR3: TGCGCCAGCAGCTTGGCGGAGACCCAGTACTTC.

This clone has a handful of counts. The chain combines TRBV6-5 with TRBJ1-6; D is unresolved. V was shortened by 8 bases and J by 5 bases, with 10 bases between the two germline ends. The CDR3 runs to 13 residues. Germline CDR1 is MNHEY and CDR2 is SVGAGI. The CDR3 DNA reads as TGTGCCAGCCAAGAGGAGGATAATTCACCCCTCCACTTT. It encodes CASQEEDNSPLHF.

The chain links TRBV7-8 to TRBJ1-5; 10 bases match TRBD1. Germline CDR1 is SGHVS and CDR2 is FQNEAQ. V lost 6 bases and J lost 6; bases outside the gene matches: 20. The CDR3 has 19 amino acids. The CDR3 DNA reads as TGTGCCAGCAGTAATCCCGCGGGACAGGGGATCAGTTTAGGTCAGCCCCAGCATTTT. It yields the protein CASSNPAGQGISLGQPQHF.

V is TRBV7-2 and J is TRBJ1-1, with 7 bases fitting TRBD1. The germline CDR1 and CDR2 sequences are SGHTA and FQGNSA. V lost 2 bases and J lost 7; bases outside the gene matches: 7. There are 14 residues in the CDR3. CDR3 loop: CASSLHRGASEAFF. The DNA of the CDR3 is TGTGCCAGCAGCTTACACAGGGGAGCCAGTGAAGCTTTCTTT.

The chain joins TRBV7-9 to TRBJ2-5; D call uncertain. Germline loops: CDR1 SEHNR, CDR2 FQNEAQ (reference sequence). Trimming stripped 4 bases from V and 5 bases from J, with 14 bases between. The CDR3 has 14 residues. Written as DNA, the CDR3 is TGTGCCAGCAGCTCCTACAGCCTCTCGGAGACCCAGTACTTC. This encodes CASSSYSLSETQYF.